Sequencing of this T cell receptor (beta chain) was carried out in a study of cytomegalovirus exposure and HLA in healthy donors. Findings and limits, study-wide: Some highly shared sequence variants likely arose as a pipeline artifact. TCR beta sequences numbering under 20,000 were associated with HLA alleles at 0.05 false discovery rate in a later analysis. In a later analysis, TCR beta V- and J-gene trimming showed a link to a missense DCLRE1C variant.

With respect to this clone: Antigen: not known.

Each of the donors was a healthy bone marrow donor. The V and J ends lost 0 bases and 2 bases respectively, with 5 bases between them. CDR1 and CDR2 (germline): ENHRY, SYGVKD. CDR3 length: 13 residues. With 60 Vbeta and 13 Jbeta primers, the PCR was carried out. The method was immunoSEQ multiplex PCR; TCRdb's version includes in-frame clones alone and lacks a portion of them. The data show 63,000 or so clones, over 75% seen once. This chain links TRBV10-3 with TRBJ2-7, with no clear D. The source material was PBMCs. The receptor's source is a woman in her twenties or thirties in good health and CMV-seronegative. CDR3 protein: CAISESFAYEQYF. CDR3 sequence (DNA): TGTGCCATCAGTGAGTCTTTCGCCTACGAGCAGTACTTC.